The source of this TCR beta chain is a study of blood T cell repertoires in COVID-19. Sequenced by immunoSEQ multiplex PCR; TCRdb stores in-frame clones only, minus some. Of about 280,000 clones in the sample, roughly 85% were seen once. In germline, CDR1 is SEHNR, CDR2 FQNEAQ (reference sequence). V gave up 7 bases and J gave up 5 bases; unmatched junction bases: 14. CDR3 size: 16 residues. Clinical histories supplied by participants themselves formed the basis of cohort assignment. The origin of this receptor is a woman aged 50 to 60 who had recovered from COVID-19. Sequencing used PBMCs or T cells enriched from blood (not recorded which). This chain uses TRBV7-9 with TRBJ2-7; 10 bases fit TRBD1. The CDR3 region is CASIHLGDRGLNEQYF. The CDR3 DNA reads as TGTGCCAGCATCCACCTCGGGGACAGGGGTTTGAACGAGCAGTACTTC.